A few counts support the clone carrying this T cell receptor beta chain. Antigen specificity is unknown. The ends were cut back, 0 bases at V and 10 bases at J, with 10 bases in the middle. This CDR3 has 11 amino acids. Germline V gene sequence: CDR1 DFQATT, CDR2 SNEGSKA (reference sequence). TCRdb itself ran the reads through MiXCR, one entry per CDR3 protein. The sample holds around 630,000 distinct CDR3 sequences, approximately 24% seen once. The data belong to a study of T cell repertoires in cytomegalovirus infection. Overall study context: Public TCR beta signatures were indicative of both CMV infection and a matching HLA type. Study findings and constraints: CMV-specific HLA-C-restricted TCR beta clonotypes dominated the ex vivo response.

The sequence was obtained from a human donor in good health (CMV status not recorded). Some clones in this sample may be carry-over from other donors' samples. Sample: CD8+ T cells from PBMCs. The V gene is TRBV20-1, the J gene TRBJ2-7; D gene uncertain. In DNA, the CDR3 is TGCAGTGCTAGAGATCATGGGAATCAGTACTTC. Its translation is CSARDHGNQYF.